A selection of T cell receptor beta chains follows, all from one sample in a study of PD-1 blockade in classical Hodgkin lymphoma. Assay used: immunoSEQ multiplex PCR; TCRdb lists only in-frame clones, some missing. The table has 39,000 or so clones, more than 85% seen once. Sequencing used peripheral blood mononuclear cells (PBMCs), obtained before the second cycle of nivolumab. The receptors stem from a human donor with classical Hodgkin lymphoma. Both conserved end residues are part of each CDR3. A D gene is named only where the DNA matches it firmly. Rows may omit the clone size; those that give it use once, few, many or a size class.

TRBV18	.	TRBJ2-3	.	CASSFRRSTDTQYF	TGTGCCAGCTCGTTCAGGAGGTCCACAGATACGCAGTATTTT
TRBV7-3	.	TRBJ1-5	.	CASRRTEVNQPQHF	TGTGCCAGCAGGCGTACCGAGGTAAATCAGCCCCAGCATTTT
TRBV4-1	.	TRBJ2-1	.	CASSQDTHYNEQFF	TGCGCCAGCAGCCAAGATACCCACTACAATGAGCAGTTCTTC
TRBV27	TRBD1	TRBJ1-4	.	CASRQGAWVEKLFF	TGTGCCAGCAGACAGGGGGCTTGGGTGGAAAAACTGTTTTTT
TRBV7-3	TRBD2	TRBJ2-2	.	CASSLKGWTSGGLNTGELFF	TGTGCCAGCAGCTTAAAGGGGTGGACTAGCGGGGGACTGAACACCGGGGAGCTGTTTTTT
TRBV12-1	.	TRBJ2-3	few	CASSFRGSSTDTQYF	TGTGCCAGCAGCTTTCGGGGCTCTAGCACAGATACGCAGTATTTT
TRBV2	.	TRBJ2-2	once	CASSLGGSGELFF	TGTGCCAGCAGTCTAGGGGGGTCCGGGGAGCTGTTTTTT
TRBV7-3	TRBD1	TRBJ2-2	.	CASTATGYDTGELFF	TGTGCCAGCACCGCGACAGGGTATGACACCGGGGAGCTGTTTTTT
TRBV28	.	TRBJ2-4	.	CASSTAGNVKNIQYF	TGTGCCAGCAGTACGGCCGGGAACGTAAAAAACATTCAGTACTTC
TRBV27	TRBD1	TRBJ1-1	once	CASKTRQGNTEAFF	TGTGCCAGCAAAACTCGACAGGGGAACACTGAAGCTTTCTTT
TRBV11-2	TRBD2	TRBJ2-1	.	CASSSPGLAGGLNEQFF	TGTGCCAGCAGCTCCCCGGGACTAGCGGGAGGGCTTAATGAGCAGTTCTTC
TRBV7-8	.	TRBJ1-5	.	CASSLQGYQPQHF	TGTGCCAGCAGCTTACAGGGGTATCAGCCCCAGCATTTT
TRBV27	.	TRBJ1-5	.	CASSPRDMALYSNQPQHF	TGTGCCAGCAGTCCCCGGGACATGGCCCTCTATAGCAATCAGCCCCAGCATTTT
TRBV6-5	TRBD2	TRBJ2-7	once	CASTPREGEYEQYF	TGTGCCAGCACCCCCCGGGAGGGAGAGTACGAGCAGTACTTC
TRBV5-5	.	TRBJ2-1	once	CASSPDDYSYNEQFF	TGTGCCAGCAGCCCAGACGACTACTCCTACAATGAGCAGTTCTTC
TRBV11-2	TRBD1	TRBJ2-7	.	CASSTRTGYEQYF	TGTGCCAGCAGCACCCGGACAGGCTACGAGCAGTACTTC
TRBV4-2	TRBD2	TRBJ2-2	few	CASSRLAGDTGELFF	TGTGCCAGCAGCCGACTAGCGGGGGACACCGGGGAGCTGTTTTTT
TRBV7-3	.	TRBJ1-2	.	CASSTQGPSNYGYTF	TGTGCCAGCAGCACCCAGGGACCCTCTAACTATGGCTACACCTTC
TRBV9	.	TRBJ1-4	once	CASSEHLGDEKLFF	TGTGCCAGCAGCGAACATCTGGGAGATGAAAAACTGTTTTTT
TRBV7-3	.	TRBJ2-7	.	CANKRGDEQYF	TGTGCCAACAAGCGAGGAGACGAGCAGTACTTC
TRBV7-8	.	TRBJ2-2	.	CASSVTPAGQILTGELFF	TGTGCCAGCAGCGTAACACCAGCCGGACAGATTTTAACCGGGGAGCTGTTTTTT
TRBV9	.	TRBJ2-1	once	CASRDGGSYSYNEQFF	TGTGCCAGCAGGGATGGGGGCTCCTACTCCTACAATGAGCAGTTCTTC
TRBV27	.	TRBJ1-6	once	CASSPRTNSPLHF	TGTGCCAGCAGTCCCCGGACTAATTCACCCCTCCACTTT
TRBV7-2	TRBD2	TRBJ2-7	few	CASRDAGGPNEQYF	TGTGCCAGCAGAGATGCGGGGGGCCCCAACGAGCAGTACTTC
TRBV29-1	TRBD1	TRBJ1-1	.	CSVFGQGQTEAFF	TGCAGCGTTTTCGGACAGGGGCAAACTGAAGCTTTCTTT
TRBV18	.	TRBJ1-2	.	CASSGADRTYGYTF	TGTGCCAGCTCAGGGGCAGACCGTACCTATGGCTACACCTTC
TRBV7-7	.	TRBJ2-7	.	CASSRGQDYEQYF	TGTGCCAGCAGCCGGGGACAAGACTACGAGCAGTACTTC